Shown below are 21 T cell receptor beta chains from a single sample sequenced in a study of T cell responses to AZD1222 COVID-19 vaccine. Some clones are missing from TCRdb's copy, which holds only in-frame ones; the method was immunoSEQ multiplex PCR. The sample yields about 86,000 clones, approximately 89% seen once. This specimen consisted of peripheral blood, obtained on day 0 of AZD1222 vaccination. The receptors were sampled from an adult in good health.

V usage is TRBV6-5 and J usage is TRBJ2-7, with D perhaps assigned TRBD1 or TRBD2 (5 bases each). Germline-derived CDR1 and CDR2 are MNHEY and SVGAGI. V lost 4 bases and J lost 6, with 19 bases in between. The CDR3 is 15 residues long. For the CDR3, the DNA is TGTGCCAGCAGTTCCACCGGGACGCTTGCAGGCGAGCAGTACTTC. Translated: CASSSTGTLAGEQYF.

The J gene is TRBJ1-1, the V gene TRBV4-2; 7 bases agree with TRBD1. The ends lost 5 bases at V and 0 bases at J; junction bases unmatched: 6. From germline, CDR1 is LGHNA and CDR2 YNFKEQ. This CDR3 is 15 amino acids long. The CDR3 protein is CASSTGQTMNTEAFF. The DNA of the CDR3 is TGTGCCAGCAGCACGGGACAGACCATGAACACTGAAGCTTTCTTT.

V and J are TRBV6-6 and TRBJ1-2; 9 bases map to TRBD1. Germline assignment: CDR1 MNHNY and CDR2 SVGAGI (reference sequence). V shed 5 bases and J 8 bases; nucleotides not matched to a gene: 15. There are 16 residues in the CDR3. The CDR3 protein is CASSLTPGRDRDGYTF. The CDR3 bases are TGTGCCAGCAGTCTTACGCCGGGCCGGGACAGGGACGGCTACACCTTC.

J is TRBJ1-2 and V is TRBV27; D perhaps matches TRBD1 (5 bases). This CDR3 has 14 residues. V lost 3 bases and J 2 bases, leaving 10 bases between the germline ends. The germline gives CDR1 MNHEY, CDR2 SMNVEV (reference sequence). The CDR3 region is CASSFSGANYGYTF. In nucleotides, the CDR3 is TGTGCCAGCAGTTTTTCCGGGGCCAACTATGGCTACACCTTC.

This clone was picked up a small number of times. CDR3 protein: CASGLPRSGELFF. CDR3 nucleotides: TGTGCTAGTGGTCTACCCCGTTCCGGGGAGCTGTTTTTT. V is TRBV12-5 and J is TRBJ2-2, with no clear D. The CDR3 totals 13 residues. Germline loops: CDR1 LGHNT, CDR2 FRNRAP. Trimming removed 5 bases from V and 6 bases from J, with 10 bases in between. Full variable domain (missing parts from reference TRBV12-5 and TRBJ2-2): DARVTQTPRHKVTEMGQEVTMRCQPILGHNTVFWYRQTMMQGLELLAYFRNRAPLDDSGMPKDRFSAEMPDATLATLKIQPSEPRDSAVYFCASGLPRSGELFFGEGSRLTVL.

The rearrangement uses TRBV28 and TRBJ2-7; maybe TRBD1 (6 bases). The CDR3 is 14 amino acids. Trimming cost V 3 bases and J 0 bases, with 9 bases left between them. Germline CDR1 MDHEN, CDR2 SYDVKM. CDR3 in DNA: TGTGCCAGCAGTTTCGACAGGCGCTCCTACGAGCAGTACTTC. Translated, it gives CASSFDRRSYEQYF.

The genes are TRBV6-6 and TRBJ2-1; 15 bases fit TRBD2. With 5 bases clipped from V and 4 bases from J, the junction kept 9 bases outside the gene matches. This CDR3 is built from 18 residues. CDR1 MNHNY and CDR2 SVGAGI come from the germline V gene (reference sequence). CDR3: CASSPPGTSGGIYNEQFF. In DNA form, the CDR3 reads TGTGCCAGCAGTCCTCCCGGGACTAGCGGGGGGATATACAATGAGCAGTTCTTC.

This clone was found once. V usage is TRBV4-1 and J usage is TRBJ1-1, with D uncertain. The CDR3 sequence is 13 residues long. Germline V gene lookup returns CDR1 MGHRA and CDR2 YSYEKL. V gave up 1 base and J gave up 0 bases, with 3 bases separating them. CDR3 amino acids: CASSQVLNTEAFF. The CDR3 DNA follows: TGCGCCAGCAGCCAAGTGCTGAACACTGAAGCTTTCTTT.

The chain couples TRBV11-2 to TRBJ2-1; possibly TRBD1 for D (5 bases). CDR3 length: 16 amino acids. Trimming took 1 base from V and 6 from J, leaving 16 bases between them. From germline, CDR1 is SGHAT and CDR2 FQNNGV. This CDR3 is CASSLARSGSGNEQFF. The CDR3 DNA reads TGTGCCAGCAGCTTAGCGCGGTCAGGGTCTGGCAATGAGCAGTTCTTC. Full variable domain (missing parts from reference TRBV11-2 and TRBJ2-1): EAGVAQSPRYKIIEKRQSVAFWCNPISGHATLYWYQQILGQGPKLLIQFQNNGVVDDSQLPKDRFSAERLKGVDSTLKIQPAKLEDSAVYLCASSLARSGSGNEQFFGPGTRLTVL.

This chain joins TRBV27 and TRBJ2-7; TRBD2 aligns across 10 bases. V was pared by 7 bases and J by 2 bases, with 5 bases of the junction left unmatched. Germline CDR1 MNHEY, CDR2 SMNVEV (reference sequence). The CDR3 consists of 14 residues. CDR3 nucleotide sequence: TGTGCCAGCAAGGGACTAGCGCAGACCTACGAGCAGTACTTC. Its protein product is CASKGLAQTYEQYF.

V usage is TRBV4-3 and J usage is TRBJ2-3; perhaps D is TRBD1 or TRBD2 (6 bases each). Looked up from germline, CDR1 is LGHNA and CDR2 is YSLEER. The length of the CDR3 is 18 residues. V lost 0 bases to trimming and J lost 2 bases, with 18 bases between them. The CDR3 spells CASSQDGPRGEATDTQYF. CDR3 bases: TGCGCCAGCAGCCAAGATGGCCCTAGGGGGGAAGCCACAGATACGCAGTATTTT.

This clone was seen just once. The rearrangement joins TRBV5-5 to TRBJ2-7; TRBD1 agrees at 11 bases. V was clipped by 7 bases and J by 5 bases; unmatched bases: 11. Germline lookup yields CDR1 SGHKS and CDR2 YYEKEE (reference sequence). The CDR3 extends over 15 amino acids. The CDR3 DNA reads as TGTGCCAGCGGACAGGGGGCCTCCTCTAACGACGAGCAGTACTTC. It yields the protein CASGQGASSNDEQYF.

V usage is TRBV30 and J usage is TRBJ2-1, with a tentative D call TRBD1 (5 bases). CDR1 and CDR2 from the germline V gene are GTSNPN and SVGIG (reference sequence). V lost 1 base and J 1 base, leaving 11 bases between the germline ends. CDR3 length equals 15 residues. The CDR3, as DNA: TGTGCCTGGAGTGGGTTTGGGGCATCCTACAATGAGCAGTTCTTC. As protein: CAWSGFGASYNEQFF.

The chain carries TRBV27 and TRBJ2-1, with TRBD2 matching over 7 bases. V lost 4 bases and J lost 7; bases outside the gene matches: 13. The V gene's germline CDR1 is MNHEY and CDR2 SMNVEV (reference sequence). The CDR3 sequence is 16 residues long. CDR3 nucleotide sequence: TGTGCCAGCAGTTCCCTGCGGGAGACTAGAGGGAATGAGCAGTTCTTC. It specifies CASSSLRETRGNEQFF.

The chain carries TRBV29-1 and TRBJ1-1; D remains unclear. Trimming stripped 5 bases from V and 4 bases from J, with 23 bases between. CDR3 length: 16 amino acids. Germline V lookup: CDR1 SQVTM, CDR2 ANQGSEA. CDR3 sequence reads: CSVPPTTRPGGTEAFF. The CDR3 region has the DNA TGCAGCGTTCCACCAACTACGAGGCCCGGCGGCACTGAAGCTTTCTTT.

The chain carries TRBV2 and TRBJ1-6; D remains unclear. V was clipped by 2 bases and J by 7 bases, with 12 bases between them. CDR1 SNHLY and CDR2 FYNNEI come from the germline V gene. The CDR3 contains 15 residues. The CDR3 bases are TGTGCCAGCAGTGAAATTCTCCTCTTCAATTCACCCCTCCACTTT. Protein: CASSEILLFNSPLHF.

The chain recombines TRBV10-2 with TRBJ2-1; tentatively, D is TRBD1 (5 bases). V lost 3 bases, J lost 5 bases, and 14 bases lay in between. CDR1 WSHSY and CDR2 SAAADI come from the germline V gene. The CDR3 is 15 residues long. The CDR3 sequence: CASSEKGLTDNEQFF. The CDR3 coding sequence is TGCGCCAGCAGTGAAAAGGGGTTGACCGACAATGAGCAGTTCTTC.

The genes are TRBV18 and TRBJ1-1; no clear D. This CDR3 has 14 residues. Germline V lookup: CDR1 KGHSH, CDR2 LQKENI. Between the trimmed V and J ends, which lost 2 bases and 0 bases, there was a span of 7 bases. This CDR3 is CASSPEILNTEAFF. CDR3 nucleotide sequence: TGTGCCAGCTCACCAGAGATCCTGAACACTGAAGCTTTCTTT.

V is TRBV7-8 and J is TRBJ1-2, with D hard to call. CDR1 is SGHVS and CDR2 is FQNEAQ in the germline V gene. The CDR3 covers 13 residues. Trimming left V 1 base short and J 5 bases short, with 8 bases between. The CDR3 DNA reads as TGTGCCAGCAGCTTAGGGCAGAGTTATGGCTACACCTTC. As protein: CASSLGQSYGYTF.

The chain links TRBV30 to TRBJ2-1; TRBD1 matches 7 bases. The germline gives CDR1 GTSNPN, CDR2 SVGIG (reference sequence). This CDR3 has 15 amino acids. The ends lost 4 bases at V and 4 bases at J; junction bases unmatched: 10. CDR3 bases: TGTGCCTGGACCACAGAGGGGGCTAGATACAATGAGCAGTTCTTC. The encoded protein is CAWTTEGARYNEQFF.

The V gene is TRBV30, the J gene TRBJ1-1, with 7 nucleotides matching TRBD1. Germline V gene lookup returns CDR1 GTSNPN and CDR2 SVGIG (reference sequence). With 2 bases clipped from V and 1 base from J, the junction kept 4 bases outside the gene matches. The CDR3 sequence is 14 residues long. The CDR3 region has the DNA TGTGCCTGGAGTTCCAGGGGGGGGAACACTGAAGCTTTCTTT. Protein product: CAWSSRGGNTEAFF. Supplemented by reference TRBV30 and TRBJ1-1, the full variable domain reads SQTIHQWPATLVQPVGSPLSLECTVEGTSNPNLYWYRQAAGRGLQLLFYSVGIGQISSEVPQNLSASRPQDRQFILSSKKLLLSDSGFYLCAWSSRGGNTEAFFGQGTRLTVV.